A selection of T cell receptor beta chains follows, all from one sample in a study of blood T cell repertoires in COVID-19. Produced via immunoSEQ multiplex PCR; TCRdb's table is partial and in-frame only. The sample yields about 260,000 clones, roughly 90% seen once. The sample comprised peripheral blood. The receptors come from a human donor in a cohort sampled during active COVID-19. CDR3s include the opening cysteine and the closing phenylalanine or tryptophan. D genes are given only for firm matches. Clone sizes are given selectively: once, few, many, or a class where the clone is expanded.

d_call	j_call	clone_size	v_call	cdr3_aa	cdr3_nt
-	TRBJ1-5	-	TRBV28	CASASGVQGNQPQHF	TGTGCCTCAGCCTCTGGGGTACAGGGCAATCAGCCCCAGCATTTT
-	TRBJ2-7	-	TRBV7-9	CASSPRTRGPSYEQYF	TGTGCCAGCAGCCCACGGACCAGGGGACCCTCCTACGAGCAGTACTTC
TRBD1	TRBJ1-2	once	TRBV15	CATSRPGTGVPGYTF	TGTGCCACCAGCAGGCCCGGGACAGGCGTCCCGGGCTACACCTTC
-	TRBJ1-1	-	TRBV6-2/TRBV6-3	CASSYASPGWGKRDTEAFF	TGTGCCAGCAGTTACGCCTCTCCGGGGTGGGGAAAGAGGGACACTGAAGCTTTCTTT
TRBD2	TRBJ2-7	-	TRBV7-2	CASSFYGLAGANEQYF	TGTGCCAGCAGCTTCTACGGACTAGCGGGAGCCAACGAGCAGTACTTC
TRBD1	TRBJ1-1	-	TRBV7-2	CASSFGQVRTEAFF	TGTGCCAGCAGCTTCGGACAGGTCCGAACTGAAGCTTTCTTT
TRBD2	TRBJ2-5	-	TRBV6-5	CASNPMGGGRTQYF	TGTGCCAGCAACCCCATGGGGGGGGGTAGGACCCAGTACTTC
-	TRBJ2-7	-	TRBV6-5	CASRRGIGYEQYF	TGTGCCAGCCGACGGGGGATCGGCTACGAGCAGTACTTC
-	TRBJ1-6	-	TRBV9	CASSPTNSPLHF	TGTGCCAGCAGCCCCACAAATTCACCCCTCCACTTT
TRBD1	TRBJ1-2	-	TRBV9	CASSVALGQGPNYGYTF	TGTGCCAGCAGCGTAGCTTTGGGACAGGGACCTAACTATGGCTACACCTTC
-	TRBJ1-1	-	TRBV18	CASSPRDNWNTEAFF	TGTGCCAGCTCACCCAGGGACAATTGGAACACTGAAGCTTTCTTT
-	TRBJ2-7	-	TRBV5-4	CASSTDGGSYEQYF	TGTGCCAGCAGCACGGACGGGGGCTCCTACGAGCAGTACTTC
TRBD2	TRBJ2-1	-	TRBV4-3	CASSSGLAGYNEQFF	TGCGCCAGCAGCTCGGGACTAGCGGGGTACAATGAGCAGTTCTTC
TRBD2	TRBJ2-7	few	TRBV3-1/TRBV3-2	CASSPGLAERYEQYF	TGTGCCAGCAGCCCGGGACTAGCGGAGAGATACGAGCAGTACTTC
-	TRBJ1-3	-	TRBV14	CASSQGQKAGNTIYF	TGTGCCAGCAGCCAAGGGCAGAAAGCTGGAAACACCATATATTTT
-	TRBJ2-3	-	TRBV27	CASWAYLGTDTQYF	TGTGCCAGCTGGGCATACTTAGGCACAGATACGCAGTATTTT
-	TRBJ2-1	-	TRBV6-5	CASNRLGEQFF	TGTGCCAGCAATAGACTTGGTGAGCAGTTCTTC
-	TRBJ1-2	-	TRBV5-6	CASSSGNLGYTF	TGTGCCAGCAGCTCAGGGAATTTGGGCTACACCTTC
-	TRBJ1-3	-	TRBV12-3/TRBV12-4	CASSHSGGNTIYF	TGTGCCAGCAGTCATAGTGGTGGAAACACCATATATTTT
TRBD2	TRBJ2-3	once	TRBV7-8	CASSLGLAGGPLRDTQYF	TGTGCCAGCAGCTTAGGGCTAGCGGGAGGGCCTTTGAGAGATACGCAGTATTTT
-	TRBJ2-7	-	TRBV9	CASSEGTHTYEQYF	TGTGCCAGCAGCGAGGGGACACACACATACGAGCAGTACTTC
TRBD1	TRBJ2-7	-	TRBV7-9	CASSRTGGRNEQYF	TGTGCCAGCAGTCGCACAGGGGGAAGGAACGAGCAGTACTTC
-	TRBJ1-1	-	TRBV24-1	CATSDPTTPNTEAFF	TGTGCCACCAGTGATCCGACAACGCCGAACACTGAAGCTTTCTTT
-	TRBJ2-6	-	TRBV7-2	CASSEDSPGPGANVLTF	TGTGCCAGCAGCGAGGACAGTCCGGGCCCGGGGGCCAACGTCCTGACTTTC
TRBD2	TRBJ2-1	few	TRBV19	CASSTSGRYNEQFF	TGTGCCAGTAGCACTAGCGGGCGATACAATGAGCAGTTCTTC
-	TRBJ1-1	few	TRBV19	CASSPQDLGGAFF	TGTGCCAGTAGTCCGCAGGACCTCGGAGGAGCTTTCTTT
-	TRBJ2-7	-	TRBV4-1	CASSQGDSGGYEQYF	TGCGCCAGCAGCCAAGGGGACAGCGGGGGATACGAGCAGTACTTC
TRBD2	TRBJ2-1	-	TRBV6-1	CASSGPGLAGGAYNEQFF	TGTGCCAGCAGTGGCCCGGGACTAGCGGGGGGCGCCTACAATGAGCAGTTCTTC
-	TRBJ1-2	-	TRBV19	CASIPGENYGYTF	TGTGCCAGTATCCCAGGCGAGAACTATGGCTACACCTTC
TRBD1	TRBJ1-6	-	TRBV4-3	CASSPSGRGFNNSPLHF	TGCGCCAGCAGCCCCTCGGGCAGGGGGTTTAATAATTCACCCCTCCACTTT
-	TRBJ2-7	-	TRBV6-2/TRBV6-3	CASSPGDTYYEQYF	TGTGCCAGCAGCCCGGGGGACACCTACTACGAGCAGTACTTC
TRBD1	TRBJ2-7	-	TRBV6-5	CASSTPRQGNYEQYF	TGTGCCAGCAGCACCCCTCGACAGGGGAACTACGAGCAGTACTTC
TRBD1	TRBJ2-3	-	TRBV9	CASSVVQGAKSTDTQYF	TGTGCCAGCAGCGTAGTGCAGGGGGCGAAAAGCACAGATACGCAGTATTTT
TRBD1	TRBJ2-7	-	TRBV28	CASRSGTGPYEQYF	TGTGCCAGCCGGTCCGGGACAGGCCCCTACGAGCAGTACTTC
-	TRBJ1-1	-	TRBV7-7	CASSPWAGSEAFF	TGTGCCAGCAGCCCCTGGGCAGGCTCTGAAGCTTTCTTT
TRBD1	TRBJ1-5	-	TRBV28	CASSLYLKGQERPYQPQHF	TGTGCCAGCAGTCTCTACCTTAAGGGACAGGAAAGGCCCTATCAGCCCCAGCATTTT
-	TRBJ1-5	-	TRBV28	CASSIQGFRDQPQHF	TGTGCCAGCAGTATTCAGGGGTTCAGGGATCAGCCCCAGCATTTT
-	TRBJ1-4	-	TRBV7-9	CASSPTANEKLFF	TGTGCCAGCAGCCCGACAGCTAATGAAAAACTGTTTTTT
TRBD1	TRBJ1-2	-	TRBV19	CASSIQGARVNYGYTF	TGTGCCAGTAGTATTCAGGGGGCCCGAGTCAACTATGGCTACACCTTC
-	TRBJ2-7	once	TRBV5-1	CASSLGQEPYEQYF	TGCGCCAGCAGCTTGGGACAGGAGCCCTACGAGCAGTACTTC
-	TRBJ2-5	-	TRBV19	CASSFPYSETQYF	TGTGCCAGTAGTTTCCCGTACAGCGAGACCCAGTACTTC
-	TRBJ1-2	-	TRBV5-4	CASSLVEKGGSSYTF	TGTGCCAGCAGCTTGGTAGAGAAGGGGGGGAGTAGCTACACCTTC